This T cell receptor (beta chain) was sequenced during a study of memory CD4+ T cells and cytomegalovirus serostatus. Across the whole study: Donors were healthy Belgian adults, under 10 CMV seropositive and 24 seronegative.

Here immunoSEQ multiplex PCR was the method, and the copy in TCRdb shows in-frame clones only, minus some. The sample has tens of thousands of clones; 75% to 85% are singletons. The CDR3 runs to 15 residues. The trim removed 1 base at V and 6 bases at J, leaving 5 bases unmatched. Per germline, CDR1 LGHNT and CDR2 FRNRAP. Study conclusions and caveats: Suggested: most of the CMV-linked TCR signature lies in CD4+ memory cells. A US-trained random forest predicted CMV serostatus with median AUC roughly 0.9.

The sort gate was single viable CD3+CD4+CD8-CD45RO+ cells for memory CD4+ T cells. Total CD4+ T cells were enriched by CD4 positive selection. In its sample, this clone was seen once. Its antigen is unidentified. The receptor comes from an adult in good health and CMV-seronegative. The chain is built from TRBV12-5 and TRBJ1-5; TRBD1 matches 8 bases. What was sequenced was memory CD4+ T cells from blood. CDR3 nucleotides: TGTGCTAGTGGTTTGGGGCAGGGGGCGGTTCAGCCCCAGCATTTT. Its protein product is CASGLGQGAVQPQHF.